This T cell receptor (beta chain) stems from a study of blood T cell repertoires in COVID-19. Study information: From the United States, Italy and Spain came samples of acute and convalescent COVID-19. The cDNA or gDNA used as material had been derived from T cells, B-cell-depleted T cells, or PBMCs.

Authors' analysis steps: By means of reference gene primer amplification, nucleated cell counts were estimated. Clones were sequenced by immunoSEQ multiplex PCR, and TCRdb holds only the in-frame ones, with some missing. V and J calls plus clone size are reproduced from that table; the DNA served to infer D and trimming. Counted here are about 170,000 clones, approximately 77% occurring once; the ten biggest clones make up about 10%. The sample comprised peripheral blood. The clonotype was recovered from a woman older than 75 with active or convalescent COVID-19.

CDR3 protein: CASSVAGGQPQHF. CDR3 bases: TGTGCCAGCAGTGTAGCAGGGGGTCAGCCCCAGCATTTT. The V gene is TRBV2, the J gene TRBJ1-5; 7 bases line up with TRBD1. Per germline, CDR1 SNHLY and CDR2 FYNNEI. This CDR3 has 13 residues. J lost 6 bases, V lost 4 bases, and 3 bases had no gene match.